The clone carrying this TCR beta chain was counted a few times. The record originates from a study of blood T cell repertoires in COVID-19. Overall study context: Acute and convalescent COVID-19 samples came from the United States, Italy and Spain. Nucleic acid was either cDNA or gDNA, and it came from T cells, B-cell-depleted T cells, or PBMCs.

Losses at the gene ends were 7 bases for V and 8 bases for J; bases not matched to a gene: 17. Looked up from germline, CDR1 is MGHDK and CDR2 is SYGVNS. The CDR3 is 17 residues long. Per the authors' pipeline: Quantification of nucleated cells was approximated via reference gene primer amplification. TCRdb's copy holds only in-frame clones and misses some; the assay was immunoSEQ multiplex PCR. V and J calls and clone size are copied from that table; D and trimming were computed from the DNA. The sample gives 63,000 or so clones, approximately 90% of which show up once; around 3.9% is in the top ten.

The sample consisted of peripheral blood. This clonotype was sampled from a man aged 70 or older with active COVID-19. V is TRBV25-1 and J is TRBJ1-2; 12 bases match TRBD1. CDR3 amino acids: CASTKTGTGGDFGGYTF. The DNA of the CDR3 is TGTGCCAGCACGAAAACCGGGACAGGGGGCGATTTCGGGGGCTACACCTTC.